The 18 T cell receptor beta chains listed next were all sequenced from one sample in a study of read filtering for tumor transcriptome and immune sequencing. From 350 to 500 ng of RNA, a library with molecular barcoded alpha/delta and beta/gamma adaptors was made. TCRdb reprocessed the reads via MiXCR and lists one record per CDR3 protein. The data contain about 86,000 distinct CDR3 sequences, 9% to 15% of them singletons. The material sequenced was a population of CD138-negative cells sorted from bone marrow. These receptors were obtained from a donor aged 40 or older with multiple myeloma.

In this sample, this clonotype turned up a few times. A much more abundant neighbour one base away suggests this may be a read error. The CDR3 ends on some other residue instead of the conserved phenylalanine or tryptophan, so this is likely a read error. The chain uses TRBV20-1 and TRBJ2-6; tentatively, D is TRBD1 or TRBD2 (6 bases each). Germline CDR1 DFQATT, CDR2 SNEGSKA (reference sequence). V was trimmed by 6 bases and J by 0 bases, leaving 9 bases between them. The CDR3 consists of 14 residues. CDR3 DNA: TGCAGTGCCGGGGGCTTCTCTGGGGCCAACGTCCTGACTCTC. This translates into CSAGGFSGANVLTL.

A note on this clonotype: This may stem from a read error, because a much larger clone lies one nucleotide away. This sequence joins TRBV7-8 and TRBJ2-7; D tentatively fits TRBD1 or TRBD2 (5 bases each). Germline V gene lookup returns CDR1 SGHVS and CDR2 FQNEAQ. This CDR3 comprises 15 residues. The CDR3 DNA follows: TGTGCCGGCAGCATGGGACCTTCAGGCTCCTACGAGCAGTACTTC. Its translation is CAGSMGPSGSYEQYF. Complete variable domain (other parts from reference TRBV7-8 and TRBJ2-7): GAGVSQSPRYKVAKRGQDVALRCDPISGHVSLFWYQQALGQGPEFLTYFQNEAQLDKSGLPSDRFFAERPEGSVSTLKIQRTQQEDSAVYLCAGSMGPSGSYEQYFGPGTRLTVT.

This clonotype appeared many times. The chain has TRBV7-9 and TRBJ1-4, with TRBD1 matching over 7 bases. J was trimmed by 5 bases and V by 4 bases; bases with no gene match: 13. This CDR3 contains 17 residues. Germline-derived CDR1 and CDR2 are SEHNR and FQNEAQ (reference sequence). The CDR3 DNA is TGTGCCAGCAGCTCCGGCCAACCACAGGGGCCAAATGAAAAACTGTTTTTT. Residues: CASSSGQPQGPNEKLFF.

This clonotype was seen repeatedly, ten times or more. CDR3 sequence reads: CASSRGQTQGGEKLFF. The CDR3 DNA sequence: TGCGCCAGCAGCCGCGGACAGACCCAAGGAGGTGAAAAACTGTTTTTT. This chain uses TRBV5-1 with TRBJ1-4, with a tentative D call TRBD1 (6 bases). This CDR3 has 16 residues. CDR1 is SGHRS, CDR2 YFSETQ, per germline. V was shortened by 4 bases and J by 7 bases, with 20 bases between the two germline ends.

Ten or more counts support this clonotype. V and J are TRBV12-3 or TRBV12-4 and TRBJ2-2, with 8 bases fitting TRBD2. This CDR3 region has 17 residues. The ends lost 3 bases at V and 6 bases at J; junction bases unmatched: 12. In DNA, the CDR3 is TGTGCCAGCAGTTTGAGCATGAGCGGGAGAAGATCCGGGGAGCTGTTTTTT. This translates into CASSLSMSGRRSGELFF.

This clonotype was observed a few times. The CDR3 loop is CATAGGTGWGNEQFF. CDR3 coding DNA: TGTGCCACTGCGGGGGGGACAGGGTGGGGAAATGAGCAGTTCTTC. V usage is TRBV24-1 and J usage is TRBJ2-1; D might be TRBD1 or TRBD2, each matching 9 bases. CDR1 is KGHDR, CDR2 SFDVKD, per germline. The CDR3 totals 15 residues. Trimming removed 10 bases at V and 7 bases at J, with 22 bases between.

The chain couples TRBV6-2 or TRBV6-3 to TRBJ2-1, with a possible D match to TRBD2 (6 bases). V gave up 2 bases and J gave up 12 bases, with 23 bases separating them. Germline lookup yields CDR1 MNHEY and CDR2 SVGEGT. This CDR3 contains 16 residues. The CDR3, as DNA: TGTGCCAGCAGTTACGGGGCGGGAAAGTCCTACAATAGGCAGTTCTTC. Translation: CASSYGAGKSYNRQFF.

This clonotype was recorded at least ten times. The rearrangement links TRBV9 to TRBJ1-4; 8 nucleotides line up with TRBD1. Germline V gene data show CDR1 as SGDLS and CDR2 as YYNGEE. The CDR3 has 18 amino acids. Losses at the gene ends were 2 bases for V and 3 bases for J; bases not matched to a gene: 12. CDR3 sequence reads: CASSVRDRNSLPNEKLFF. In nucleotides, the CDR3 is TGTGCCAGCAGCGTCCGGGACAGGAATTCCCTACCTAATGAAAAACTGTTTTTT.

This clonotype occurred many times. This chain's CDR3 is CASSLSSGSETQYF. CDR3 bases: TGTGCCAGCAGCTTATCTAGCGGGAGTGAGACCCAGTACTTC. The genes are TRBV7-8 and TRBJ2-5; 10 nucleotides match TRBD2. The CDR3 has 14 amino acids. CDR1 and CDR2 from the germline V gene are SGHVS and FQNEAQ. V shed 2 bases and J 5 bases; nucleotides not matched to a gene: 2. Using reference TRBV7-8 and TRBJ2-5 for the parts outside the CDR3, the full variable domain is GAGVSQSPRYKVAKRGQDVALRCDPISGHVSLFWYQQALGQGPEFLTYFQNEAQLDKSGLPSDRFFAERPEGSVSTLKIQRTQQEDSAVYLCASSLSSGSETQYFGPGTRLLVL.

In this sample, this clonotype turned up many times. As DNA, the CDR3 is TGTGCCAGCTCACCCCCGGACAGGTTGAACACTGAAGCTTTCTTT. Its protein product is CASSPPDRLNTEAFF. The V and J genes are TRBV18 and TRBJ1-1; 7 bases map to TRBD1. The germline gives CDR1 KGHSH, CDR2 LQKENI. Unmatched junction bases numbered 4, after V lost 3 bases and J lost 0 bases. The CDR3 extends over 15 amino acids.

This clonotype was picked up many times. The genes are TRBV6-5 and TRBJ1-5; D unresolved. This CDR3 is 15 amino acids long. Trimming removed 8 bases at V and 0 bases at J, with 14 bases between. Germline V gene sequence: CDR1 MNHEY, CDR2 SVGAGI. The CDR3 bases are TGTGCCAGCGACCGAGGAGGAAATAGCAATCAGCCCCAGCATTTT. This codes for CASDRGGNSNQPQHF.

This clonotype was picked up many times. The rearrangement joins TRBV20-1 to TRBJ2-1; the D gene is possibly TRBD2 (5 bases). The V end was cut by 6 bases, the J end by 4 bases, with 16 bases between. CDR1 is DFQATT and CDR2 is SNEGSKA in the germline V gene (reference sequence). CDR3 length equals 14 residues. The CDR3 reads CSARARREYNEQFF. CDR3 bases: TGCAGTGCGCGGGCCAGACGGGAATACAATGAGCAGTTCTTC.

This clonotype was counted ten times or more. For the CDR3, the DNA is TGTGCCAGCAGTGAAGCAGGCTTGGATACGCAGTATTTT. Translating gives CASSEAGLDTQYF. This chain uses TRBV2 with TRBJ2-3; D unresolved. Trimming cost V 0 bases and J 6 bases, with 7 bases left between them. Germline V CDR1 and CDR2: SNHLY, FYNNEI. This CDR3 is 13 amino acids long.

This clonotype was seen at least ten times. The rearrangement joins TRBV20-1 to TRBJ2-5; 7 bases map to TRBD1. This CDR3 has 12 amino acids. Germline CDR1 reads DFQATT; CDR2 reads SNEGSKA (reference sequence). J lost 5 bases, V lost 5 bases, and 5 bases had no gene match. CDR3 coding DNA: TGCAGTGCTTCAGGGGGTGGGGAGACCCAGTACTTC. It specifies CSASGGGETQYF.

The chain has TRBV19 and TRBJ2-5; 10 nucleotides match TRBD2. The CDR3 loop spans 14 amino acids. J was trimmed by 2 bases and V by 8 bases; bases with no gene match: 5. Looked up from germline, CDR1 is LNHDA and CDR2 is SQIVND (reference sequence). The CDR3: CASHSGRQQETQYF. For the CDR3, the DNA is TGTGCCAGTCATAGCGGGAGGCAACAAGAGACCCAGTACTTC. Full variable domain (rest looked up from reference TRBV19 and TRBJ2-5): DGGITQSPKYLFRKEGQNVTLSCEQNLNHDAMYWYRQDPGQGLRLIYYSQIVNDFQKGDIAEGYSVSREKKESFPLTVTSAQKNPTAFYLCASHSGRQQETQYFGPGTRLLVL.

Of note for this clonotype: One end of the junction varies from germline; a read error may be responsible. This chain links TRBV28 with TRBJ2-5; a weak D match, TRBD1 (5 bases). This CDR3 has 13 residues. Germline V lookup: CDR1 MDHEN, CDR2 SYDVKM. The CDR3 region has the DNA TGTGCCAGCTTACTTACAGGAAAAGAGACCCGGTACTTC. Translation: CASLLTGKETRYF.

This clonotype was recorded many times. This chain connects TRBV11-3 to TRBJ2-1; TRBD1 matches at 9 bases. Germline V gene lookup returns CDR1 SGHNT and CDR2 YENEEA. The J segment lost 14 bases and the V segment lost 5 bases, leaving 10 bases of the junction unmatched. The CDR3 sequence is 13 residues long. CDR3: CASSPGQGPPEFF. The CDR3, as DNA: TGTGCCAGCAGCCCGGGACAGGGCCCGCCGGAGTTCTTC.

The chain is built from TRBV24-1 and TRBJ2-2; D call uncertain. The CDR3 spans 11 residues. Germline CDR1 reads KGHDR; CDR2 reads SFDVKD. Trimming took 7 bases from V and 7 from J, leaving 6 bases between them. CDR3 DNA sequence: TGTGCCACCAGGGGTGGCGGGGAGCTGTTTTTT. This sequence encodes CATRGGGELFF.